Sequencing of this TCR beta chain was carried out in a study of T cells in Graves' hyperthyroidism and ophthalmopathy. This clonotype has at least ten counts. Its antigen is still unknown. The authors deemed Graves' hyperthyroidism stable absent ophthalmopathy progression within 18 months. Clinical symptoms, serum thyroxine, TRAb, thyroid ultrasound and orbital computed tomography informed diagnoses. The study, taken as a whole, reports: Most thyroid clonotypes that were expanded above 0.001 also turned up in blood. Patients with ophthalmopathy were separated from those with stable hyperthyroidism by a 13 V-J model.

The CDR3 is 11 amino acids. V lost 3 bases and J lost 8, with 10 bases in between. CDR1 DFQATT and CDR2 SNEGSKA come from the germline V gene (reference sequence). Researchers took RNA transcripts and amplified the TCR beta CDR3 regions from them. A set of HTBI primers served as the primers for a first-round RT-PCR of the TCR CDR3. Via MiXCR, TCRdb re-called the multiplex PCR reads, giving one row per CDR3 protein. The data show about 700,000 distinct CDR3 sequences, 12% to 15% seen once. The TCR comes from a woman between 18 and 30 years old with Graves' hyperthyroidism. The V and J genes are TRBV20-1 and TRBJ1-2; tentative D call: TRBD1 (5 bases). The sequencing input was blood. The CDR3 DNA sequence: TGCAGTGCTAGTCCCCGGGGGGGCTACACCTTC. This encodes CSASPRGGYTF.